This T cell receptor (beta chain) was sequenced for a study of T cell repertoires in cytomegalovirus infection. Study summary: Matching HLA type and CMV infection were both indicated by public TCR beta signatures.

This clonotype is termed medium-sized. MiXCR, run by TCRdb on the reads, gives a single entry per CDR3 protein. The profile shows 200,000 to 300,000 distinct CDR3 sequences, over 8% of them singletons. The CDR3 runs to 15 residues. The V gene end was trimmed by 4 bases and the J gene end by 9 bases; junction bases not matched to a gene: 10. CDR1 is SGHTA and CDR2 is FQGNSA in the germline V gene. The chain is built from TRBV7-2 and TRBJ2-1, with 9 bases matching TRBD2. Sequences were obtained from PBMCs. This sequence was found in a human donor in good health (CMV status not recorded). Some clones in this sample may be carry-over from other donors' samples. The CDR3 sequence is CASSSIPGTSTEQFF. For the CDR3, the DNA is TGTGCCAGCAGCTCCATCCCAGGGACTAGCACTGAGCAGTTCTTC.